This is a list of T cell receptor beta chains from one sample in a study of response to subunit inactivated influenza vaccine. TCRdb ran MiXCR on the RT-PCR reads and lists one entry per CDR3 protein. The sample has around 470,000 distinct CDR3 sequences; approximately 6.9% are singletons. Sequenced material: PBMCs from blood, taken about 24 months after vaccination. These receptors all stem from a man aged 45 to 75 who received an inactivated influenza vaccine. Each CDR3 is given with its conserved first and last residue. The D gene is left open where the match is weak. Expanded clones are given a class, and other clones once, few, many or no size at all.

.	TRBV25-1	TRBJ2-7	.	CASSESLITGSYEQYF	TGTGCCAGCAGTGAATCTCTAATTACAGGGTCCTACGAGCAGTACTTC
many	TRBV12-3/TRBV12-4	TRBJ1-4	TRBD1	CASSFGDRFEKLFF	TGTGCCAGCAGTTTCGGGGACAGATTCGAAAAACTGTTTTTT
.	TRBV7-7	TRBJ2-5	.	CASSLWQGQETQYF	TGTGCCAGCAGTTTATGGCAGGGGCAAGAGACCCAGTACTTC
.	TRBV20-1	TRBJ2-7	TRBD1	CSATEDRIGEQYF	TGCAGTGCTACCGAGGACAGGATAGGAGAGCAGTACTTC
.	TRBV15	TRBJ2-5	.	CATSRVRALGETQYF	TGTGCCACCAGCAGAGTCAGGGCCCTCGGAGAGACCCAGTACTTC
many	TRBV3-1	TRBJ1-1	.	CASSLRDGNTEAFF	TGTGCCAGCAGCCTCAGGGACGGGAACACTGAAGCTTTCTTT
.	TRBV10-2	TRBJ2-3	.	CASSDHRGADTQYF	TGCGCCAGCAGTGATCACCGGGGAGCGGATACGCAGTATTTT
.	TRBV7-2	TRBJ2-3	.	CASSLPVADTQYF	TGTGCCAGCAGTCTCCCGGTCGCAGATACGCAGTATTTT
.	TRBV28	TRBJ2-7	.	CASMSFGEQYF	TGTGCCAGCATGAGTTTTGGGGAGCAGTACTTC
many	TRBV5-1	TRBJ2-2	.	CASSLAQYTGELFF	TGCGCCAGCAGCTTGGCGCAGTACACCGGGGAGCTGTTTTTT
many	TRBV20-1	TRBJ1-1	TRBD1	CSARATTGTGLAFF	TGCAGTGCTAGAGCTACGACAGGGACTGGTTTGGCTTTCTTT
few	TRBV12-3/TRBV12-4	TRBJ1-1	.	CASSNSFIGPEAFF	TGTGCCAGCAGCAACTCTTTCATCGGCCCTGAAGCTTTCTTT
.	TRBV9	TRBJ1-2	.	CASSVGSRNYGYTF	TGTGCCAGCAGCGTAGGGTCCCGAAACTATGGCTACACCTTC
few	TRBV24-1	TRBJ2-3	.	CATSDLQAGDTQYF	TGTGCCACCAGTGATTTGCAAGCGGGTGATACGCAGTATTTT
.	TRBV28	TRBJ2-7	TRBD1	CASSPGQALPHEQYF	TGTGCCAGCAGTCCGGGACAGGCTCTACCCCACGAGCAGTACTTC